This T cell receptor beta chain stems from a study of CD8 T cells in ankylosing spondylitis. Study-wide points: Disease-linked clones bore a CD8+ phenotype and were relatively rare in peripheral blood.

TCRdb reprocessed the 5' RACE reads via MiXCR and lists one record per CDR3 protein. The data hold around 250,000 distinct CDR3 sequences, with roughly a tenth observed a single time. Between the trimmed V and J ends, which lost 6 bases and 2 bases, there was a span of 11 bases. CDR3 size: 13 residues. This clonotype was seen at least ten times. Its specificity is unknown. The sequenced material came from blood, either unsorted or a sorted T cell fraction (not recorded which). The V call is TRBV12-3 or TRBV12-4, the J call TRBJ2-7, with D possibly being TRBD2 (6 bases). The sequence was collected from a male donor with ankylosing spondylitis or in good health (not recorded which). CDR3 sequence: CASRKPGAYEQYF. In DNA, the CDR3 is TGTGCCAGCAGAAAGCCGGGAGCCTACGAGCAGTACTTC.